The 19 T cell receptor beta chains below come from one sample, sequenced in a study of neurological immune-mediated disorders. TCRdb reprocessed the 5' RACE reads with MiXCR, giving one entry per CDR3 protein. The repertoire has roughly 31,000 distinct CDR3 sequences, around 25% of them found once; the top ten carry roughly 27%. Sequences were obtained from CD4+ T cells from blood. These receptors originate from a middle-aged man with HTLV-1-associated myelopathy (HAM/TSP).

For this clonotype: This may come from a read error, since a much larger clone is one base off. This chain connects TRBV20-1 to TRBJ1-1; D call uncertain. This CDR3 is 11 amino acids long. Germline V gene data show CDR1 as DFQATT and CDR2 as SNEGSKA (reference sequence). Trimming removed 4 bases at V and 11 bases at J, with 14 bases between. The CDR3 sequence is CSAKDPWQAFF. In nucleotides, the CDR3 is TGCAGTGCTAAAGACCCCTGGCAGGCTTTCTTT.

This clonotype was recorded many times. The chain has TRBV6-6 and TRBJ1-3; D is unclear. Germline-derived CDR1 and CDR2 are MNHNY and SVGAGI (reference sequence). The CDR3 extends over 16 amino acids. V lost 4 bases, J lost 0 bases, and 13 bases lay in between. CDR3 nucleotides: TGTGCCAGCAGTTTGGGCCAATTCAACTCTGGAAACACCATATATTTT. Its translation: CASSLGQFNSGNTIYF.

This clonotype showed up many times. The rearrangement joins TRBV7-9 to TRBJ1-5, with D possibly TRBD1 on 6 matching bases. The V gene lost 4 bases and the J gene lost 10 bases, with 20 bases spanning the gap. This CDR3 spans 15 amino acids. Germline assignment: CDR1 SEHNR and CDR2 FQNEAQ (reference sequence). The CDR3 DNA follows: TGTGCCAGCAGCTCTAGCACCGGGACACTAGTTCCCCAGCATTTT. Translated: CASSSSTGTLVPQHF.

There are a few counts of this clonotype. The chain uses TRBV18 and TRBJ2-7, with D maybe TRBD2 (6 bases). The V end was cut by 3 bases, the J end by 2 bases, with 14 bases between. The CDR3 length is 15 residues. Germline V CDR1 and CDR2: KGHSH, LQKENI. DNA for the CDR3: TGTGCCAGCTCACCGCGGGTGACTAGTACCTACGAGCAGTACTTC. This codes for CASSPRVTSTYEQYF.

The chain couples TRBV7-8 to TRBJ1-3; D is uncertain. Germline V gene data show CDR1 as SGHVS and CDR2 as FQNEAQ. The CDR3 totals 15 residues. Between the trimmed V and J ends, which lost 6 bases and 0 bases, there was a span of 12 bases. CDR3 sequence reads: CASRLSLDSGNTIYF. CDR3 coding DNA: TGTGCCAGCAGGCTCAGCCTCGACTCTGGAAACACCATATATTTT.

The sample holds many counts of this clonotype. The chain has TRBV3-1 and TRBJ2-3; 14 nucleotides line up with TRBD2. This CDR3 spans 16 amino acids. Losses at the gene ends were 4 bases for V and 6 bases for J; bases not matched to a gene: 6. From germline, CDR1 is LGHDT and CDR2 YNNKEL (reference sequence). The CDR3 loop reads CASSRRTSGGMDTQYF. CDR3 in DNA: TGTGCCAGCAGCCGCCGGACTAGCGGGGGGATGGATACGCAGTATTTT.

This clonotype was seen repeatedly, ten times or more. The chain combines TRBV12-3 or TRBV12-4 with TRBJ1-1; 8 nucleotides match TRBD1. CDR3 length: 16 amino acids. J was trimmed by 1 base and V by 7 bases; bases with no gene match: 11. This CDR3 is CASTPGQGVGNTEAFF. In DNA, the CDR3 is TGTGCCAGCACTCCAGGACAGGGAGTAGGGAACACTGAAGCTTTCTTT.

This clonotype was detected ten times or more. This chain uses TRBV5-8 with TRBJ2-1; 11 bases are a match to TRBD2. V shed 2 bases, J shed 7 bases, and the junction held 5 bases outside the gene matches. From germline, CDR1 is SGHTS and CDR2 YDEGEE. The CDR3 length is 15 residues. The CDR3 nucleotides are TGTGCCAGCAGCTTAGTGGGACTAGCGGTTAATGAGCAGTTCTTC. Its translation is CASSLVGLAVNEQFF.

The V and J genes are TRBV3-1 and TRBJ1-1, with D unresolved. CDR3 length equals 16 residues. Germline V CDR1 and CDR2: LGHDT, YNNKEL (reference sequence). V shed 2 bases and J shed 1 base, with 14 bases lying between them. The CDR3 spells CASSQLIHTRNTEAFF. The CDR3 DNA reads as TGTGCCAGCAGCCAATTGATTCACACGAGGAACACTGAAGCTTTCTTT.

This clonotype was picked up many times. The rearrangement links TRBV29-1 to TRBJ2-5; D unclear. V was cut by 3 bases and J by 4 bases, with 9 bases left in between. Germline V gives CDR1 SQVTM, CDR2 ANQGSEA. This CDR3 has 12 amino acids. CDR3 region: CSVEKGPETQYF. DNA of the CDR3: TGCAGCGTTGAGAAGGGCCCAGAGACCCAGTACTTC.

The chain has TRBV3-1 and TRBJ1-2, with unresolved D. CDR1 and CDR2 (germline): LGHDT, YNNKEL (reference sequence). The CDR3 sequence is 15 residues long. Trimming stripped 4 bases from V and 10 bases from J, with 22 bases between. The CDR3 region has the DNA TGTGCCAGCAGCCCAGAATGGGGAAGGGTAGATGTCTACACCTTC. Encoded protein: CASSPEWGRVDVYTF.

The rearrangement joins TRBV19 to TRBJ2-5; either TRBD1 or TRBD2 may fit D (6 bases each). This CDR3 contains 16 residues. V gave up 1 base and J gave up 1 base, with 13 bases separating them. Germline-derived CDR1 and CDR2 are LNHDA and SQIVND (reference sequence). CDR3 DNA: TGTGCCAGTAGTATAGGGTCGGGGGCGCGCCAAGAGACCCAGTACTTC. Translation gives CASSIGSGARQETQYF.

This clonotype came up many times. The chain has TRBV2 and TRBJ2-7; no firm D call. The CDR3 runs 15 residues. Trimming left V 2 bases short and J 0 bases short, with 11 bases between. From germline, CDR1 is SNHLY and CDR2 FYNNEI. CDR3: CASSERAASSYEQYF. CDR3 nucleotide sequence: TGTGCCAGCAGTGAAAGGGCTGCTAGCTCCTACGAGCAGTACTTC.

The chain joins TRBV20-1 to TRBJ1-1; D is uncertain. This CDR3 region has 13 residues. CDR1 and CDR2 from the germline V gene are DFQATT and SNEGSKA (reference sequence). In DNA form, the CDR3 reads TGCAGGGCAATGGCCCATTCGAACACTGAAGCTTTCTTT. Translation: CRAMAHSNTEAFF.

This clonotype was counted at least ten times. The chain employs TRBV7-2 and TRBJ2-7, with D unclear. This CDR3 contains 11 residues. Trimming removed 5 bases at V and 5 bases at J, with 7 bases between. Germline V gives CDR1 SGHTA, CDR2 FQGNSA. CDR3 sequence (DNA): TGTGCCAGCAGCCCCGCCCACGAGCAGTACTTC. Amino acids: CASSPAHEQYF.

This clonotype was picked up many times. The gene calls are TRBV5-6 and TRBJ1-2; D gene unclear. V shed 1 base and J shed 6 bases, with 16 bases lying between them. The germline V gene has CDR1 SGHDT and CDR2 YYEEEE. The CDR3 sequence is 15 residues long. The CDR3 DNA sequence: TGTGCCAGCAGCTTGCGGCTCTCCCTGAGTCATGGCTACACCTTC. Translating gives CASSLRLSLSHGYTF. Combining the CDR3 with reference TRBV5-6 and TRBJ1-2 gives the whole variable domain DAGVTQSPTHLIKTRGQQVTLRCSPKSGHDTVSWYQQALGQGPQFIFQYYEEEERQRGNFPDRFSGHQFPNYSSELNVNALLLGDSALYLCASSLRLSLSHGYTFGSGTRLTVV.

The chain couples TRBV18 to TRBJ1-1; tentatively, D is TRBD1 (5 bases). The CDR3 spans 15 residues. Germline CDR1 reads KGHSH; CDR2 reads LQKENI. The germline V and J ends were trimmed by 4 bases and 0 bases, with 12 bases remaining between them. CDR3: CASSRTTAMNTEAFF. CDR3 in DNA: TGTGCCAGCTCACGAACGACAGCCATGAACACTGAAGCTTTCTTT.

Ten or more counts support this clonotype. This chain uses TRBV7-2 with TRBJ2-1, with TRBD1 identical over 7 bases. Germline CDR1 reads SGHTA; CDR2 reads FQGNSA. J lost 2 bases, V lost 5 bases, and 9 bases had no gene match. CDR3 length: 16 amino acids. The CDR3 here is CASSVDSTGTYNEQFF. The CDR3 bases are TGTGCCAGCAGCGTAGACTCGACAGGGACCTACAATGAGCAGTTCTTC.

As to this clonotype: Possible read error: a much larger clone is one base away. The J gene is TRBJ1-5, the V gene TRBV28; TRBD1 might be the D (6 bases). This CDR3 comprises 15 residues. Per the germline V gene, CDR1 is MDHEN and CDR2 is SYDVKM. The CDR3 is CDSSPAKGGGQPQHF. CDR3 nucleotides: TGTGACAGCAGCCCCGCTAAGGGGGGAGGTCAGCCCCAGCATTTT.